This passage covers 5 T cell receptor beta chains from one sample sequenced in a study of OX40 agonist ivuxolimab in advanced cancers. The repertoire was sequenced with immunoSEQ multiplex PCR; TCRdb's copy has only in-frame clones and lacks some. The repertoire holds approximately 64,000 clones, with about 87% as singletons. The sample consisted of CD4+ or CD8+ T cells sorted from blood, taken in a trial of the OX40 agonist ivuxolimab. Receptor source: an adult with an advanced solid tumor such as melanoma, head and neck, liver or kidney cancer.

The rearrangement uses TRBV4-2 and TRBJ2-7; tentative D call: TRBD2 (6 bases). V was pared by 1 base and J by 0 bases, with 13 bases between. Germline CDR1 reads LGHNA; CDR2 reads YNFKEQ. The CDR3 loop spans 16 amino acids. CDR3 DNA sequence: TGTGCCAGCAGCCAAGCCCCGGGGGTGCGCTCCTACGAGCAGTACTTC. It encodes CASSQAPGVRSYEQYF.

The J gene is TRBJ1-1, the V gene TRBV4-1; D is ambiguous. Per the germline V gene, CDR1 is MGHRA and CDR2 is YSYEKL. CDR3 length: 15 amino acids. V was shortened by 4 bases and J by 7 bases, with 19 bases between the two germline ends. CDR3 loop: CASSRRAPESGEAFF. The CDR3 bases are TGCGCCAGCAGCCGCCGGGCCCCTGAAAGCGGTGAAGCTTTCTTT.

Concerning this clone itself: The sample contains more than one DNA sequence encoding this CDR3. The chain has TRBV28 and TRBJ2-7; D tentatively fits TRBD1 or TRBD2 (7 bases each). The CDR3 consists of 15 residues. Germline V gene lookup returns CDR1 MDHEN and CDR2 SYDVKM. Trimming removed 3 bases at V and 5 bases at J, with 17 bases between. The chain's CDR3 is CASSFRQGGGNEQYF. The CDR3 DNA reads TGTGCCAGCAGTTTCCGGCAGGGGGGGGGAAACGAGCAGTACTTC.

The rearrangement uses TRBV11-2 and TRBJ2-2, with 7 bases identical to TRBD2. This CDR3 is built from 15 residues. Germline V lookup: CDR1 SGHAT, CDR2 FQNNGV. Losses at the gene ends were 5 bases for V and 6 bases for J; bases not matched to a gene: 9. This CDR3 is CASSATGTTSGELFF. CDR3 nucleotides: TGTGCCAGCAGCGCCACCGGGACTACCTCCGGGGAGCTGTTTTTT.

In DNA form, the CDR3 reads TGCGCCAGCAGCTTGCGGACTTTTCTAGATACGCAGTATTTT. It codes for CASSLRTFLDTQYF. The chain recombines TRBV5-1 with TRBJ2-3; TRBD2 is a possible D gene (5 bases). V was clipped by 1 base and J by 5 bases, with 11 bases between them. The germline gives CDR1 SGHRS, CDR2 YFSETQ. The CDR3 contains 14 residues.